The 12 T cell receptor beta chains listed next were all sequenced from one sample in a study of cytomegalovirus exposure and HLA in healthy donors. 13 Jbeta primers and 60 Vbeta primers were used for the PCR. Sequencing was performed with immunoSEQ multiplex PCR; in TCRdb, only in-frame clones are kept and a portion is missing. There are about 100,000 clones in the sample; 65% to 90% occur only once, and more than 0.95% lies in the top ten. Sequencing input: PBMCs. The receptor set was obtained from a woman aged 18-35 years in good health and CMV-seronegative.

The rearrangement joins TRBV28 to TRBJ2-1; TRBD2 matches at 11 bases. Trimming cost V 5 bases and J 7 bases; bases outside gene matches: 13. CDR1 is MDHEN, CDR2 SYDVKM, per germline. The CDR3 sequence is 17 residues long. CDR3 in amino acids: CASSAALAGGPQNEQFF. The DNA for the CDR3 is TGTGCCAGCAGTGCCGCGTTAGCGGGAGGGCCACAGAATGAGCAGTTCTTC.

This clone was observed a handful of times. This chain uses TRBV6-5 with TRBJ1-5, with D perhaps TRBD1 (5 bases). The CDR3 covers 11 residues. Germline V CDR1 and CDR2: MNHEY, SVGAGI. V lost 2 bases, J lost 12 bases, and 8 bases lay in between. This chain's CDR3 is CASSYRGIQHF. CDR3 coding DNA: TGTGCCAGCAGTTACAGGGGAATCCAGCATTTT.

This rearrangement joins TRBV10-3 to TRBJ2-2; tentatively, D is TRBD2 (5 bases). There are 17 residues in the CDR3. Germline CDR1 and CDR2: ENHRY and SYGVKD. V was trimmed by 0 bases and J by 6 bases, leaving 17 bases between them. CDR3 nucleotide sequence: TGTGCCATCAGTGAGTCGTCAGGTCTAGCTCGCGCCGGGGAGCTGTTTTTT. This translates into CAISESSGLARAGELFF.

The V and J genes are TRBV18 and TRBJ1-2; D is perhaps TRBD1 (6 bases). The CDR3 is made up of 15 amino acids. The germline V gene encodes CDR1 KGHSH and CDR2 LQKENI. Trimming took 3 bases from V and 4 from J, leaving 15 bases between them. The chain's CDR3 is CASSPTLDSSYGYTF. In DNA form, the CDR3 reads TGTGCCAGCTCACCGACTTTGGACAGCTCCTATGGCTACACCTTC.

The chain uses TRBV6-1 and TRBJ2-3; D call uncertain. From germline, CDR1 is MNHNS and CDR2 SASEGT. V was pared by 3 bases and J by 7 bases, with 8 bases between. CDR3 length: 12 amino acids. The CDR3: CASSEFRYTQYF. CDR3 sequence (DNA): TGTGCCAGCAGTGAGTTCAGATATACGCAGTATTTT.

The chain joins TRBV7-8 to TRBJ2-2; D remains ambiguous. The CDR3 spans 12 residues. CDR1 SGHVS and CDR2 FQNEAQ come from the germline V gene. V was cut by 6 bases and J by 7 bases, with 9 bases left in between. CDR3 nucleotide sequence: TGTGCCAGCAGTTCTGTCCTCGGGGAGCTGTTTTTT. Amino acid sequence: CASSSVLGELFF.

V and J are TRBV27 and TRBJ2-7; 8 positions agree with TRBD2. CDR3 length: 15 amino acids. J lost 2 bases, V lost 2 bases, and 5 bases had no gene match. Germline V gene data show CDR1 as MNHEY and CDR2 as SMNVEV (reference sequence). CDR3 in amino acids: CASSLIGTSTYEQYF. The DNA for the CDR3 is TGTGCCAGCAGTTTAATAGGGACTAGTACCTACGAGCAGTACTTC.

This clone was recorded once. The chain carries TRBV28 and TRBJ1-4; D possibly corresponds to TRBD1 (5 bases). This CDR3 has 14 amino acids. The V gene's germline CDR1 is MDHEN and CDR2 SYDVKM. V was cut by 5 bases and J by 8 bases, with 15 bases left in between. CDR3 in amino acids: CASSPTVGPEKLFF. For the CDR3, the DNA is TGTGCCAGCAGTCCGACAGTGGGTCCGGAAAAACTGTTTTTT.

Concerning this clone: A junction end diverges from the germline sequence, so it may reflect a read error. The CDR3 region is CASSLGEGVLARVF. In DNA, the CDR3 is TGTGCTAGCAGCTTAGGTGAGGGCGTGCTAGCGCGCGTCTTC. The rearrangement joins TRBV7-7 to TRBJ2-1; tentative D call: TRBD2 (6 bases). The CDR3 consists of 14 residues. Germline V gene sequence: CDR1 SSHAT, CDR2 FNYEAQ (reference sequence).

The chain is built from TRBV2 and TRBJ1-2; the match to TRBD1 covers 7 bases. Losses at the gene ends were 6 bases for V and 6 bases for J; bases not matched to a gene: 4. This CDR3 region has 12 residues. Per germline, CDR1 SNHLY and CDR2 FYNNEI. The CDR3 loop reads CASRTGTNGYTF. CDR3 in DNA: TGTGCCAGCAGGACAGGGACAAATGGCTACACCTTC.

The chain has TRBV7-9 and TRBJ2-5, with 11 bases that match TRBD1. V gave up 5 bases and J gave up 9 bases; unmatched junction bases: 8. Germline V gives CDR1 SEHNR, CDR2 FQNEAQ (reference sequence). This CDR3 contains 14 residues. In nucleotides, the CDR3 is TGTGCCAGCAGCCCTGGGACAGGGGGGATGGCCCAGTACTTC. Translating gives CASSPGTGGMAQYF. Variable domain in full (rest from reference TRBV7-9 and TRBJ2-5): DTGVSQNPRHKITKRGQNVTFRCDPISEHNRLYWYRQTLGQGPEFLTYFQNEAQLEKSRLLSDRFSAERPKGSFSTLEIQRTEQGDSAMYLCASSPGTGGMAQYFGPGTRLLVL.

This chain joins TRBV7-8 and TRBJ2-6, with TRBD1 matching 9 bases. This CDR3 is 20 amino acids long. V gave up 0 bases and J gave up 0 bases; unmatched junction bases: 9. CDR1 SGHVS and CDR2 FQNEAQ come from the germline V gene. The CDR3 loop reads CASSLAWTGVPLSGANVLTF. CDR3 nucleotide sequence: TGTGCCAGCAGCTTAGCTTGGACAGGGGTCCCCCTCTCTGGGGCCAACGTCCTGACTTTC.